Below, one T cell receptor beta chain is given with its context. The specificity of this receptor is unknown. Qualities for individual bases were not recorded, and no much larger clone is one base off. This entry belongs to a study of cytomegalovirus exposure and HLA in healthy donors (dated by TCRdb to the late 2010s). With respect to the entire study: An earlier analysis of some 620 of the donors reported 250 to 350 Gb of sequence data and 90 million to 120 million unique TCR beta sequences obtained from about 179 million T cells. An early release that covered roughly 600 HLA-typed donors contained approximately 300 gigabases of sequencing data and 85 million to 100 million unique TCR sequences. Of the roughly 400 genotyped donors, 65% to 90% were placed in the genetic ancestry cluster associated with self-reported Caucasian donors. The study aimed to test whether cataloging public T cell receptors could reveal signatures of past pathogen exposure. The T cell repertoires of some 700 subjects were profiled by immunosequencing and related to cytomegalovirus serostatus. In addition to the first cohort of 666 subjects, a separate validation cohort of 120 different subjects was used. High-throughput TCR immunosequencing, statistical association of individual TCRs with disease status, and machine learning were combined to predict cytomegalovirus infection status. To study patterns of TCR occurrence, a later analysis re-analyzed previously published TCR beta repertoires from hundreds of donors and added high-resolution HLA genotyping. The later analysis used no new phenotypic data to find candidate immune exposures, relying instead on TCR beta sequences and their occurrence across donors. In an earlier analysis of 500 to 650 of the donors, high-throughput TCR beta sequencing was used to judge whether each TCR beta V gene segment behaved as functional or pseudogenic. Alongside the repertoire data, information on donor age, sex, ethnicity and CMV serostatus was compiled. In a later genetic analysis, genome-wide SNP genotypes for about 60% of the 666 donors were used, and that subset was treated as a discovery cohort. Every discovery cohort repertoire had been produced on one sequencing platform. HLA typing covered class I and class II loci at four-digit resolution. The number of typed donors differed by locus: roughly 629-640 for A, B, C, DRB1 and DQB1; 500 to 550 for DQA1; approximately 610 for DPA1; and 400 to 480 for DPB1. Because of strong linkage in the cohort, four to six DR-DQ haplotypes were treated as single units for association and clustering. On average, roughly 250,000 unique TCR beta nucleotide sequences were sequenced per donor among a few hundred genotyped donors of the cohort, with 15% to 20% of those sequences being non-productive. What the authors observed across the whole study: A further reported finding was that TCR beta sequences accurately predicted the HLA-A and HLA-B alleles for most subjects in the first cohort. According to the authors, the approach could potentially be generalized to other disease states and immunological phenotypes. Because counts were too low, seventeen rarely observed V segments, including chromosome 9 orphons, were excluded from the earlier analysis of several hundred of the donors. In a later analysis, HLA-associated TCR beta chains showed more clonal expansion and lower generation probabilities than non-associated chains that were equally common. Strong co-occurrence of HLA alleles, especially DR and DQ, made assigning TCR associations to individual alleles difficult. Immune exposure information for the cohort was limited to CMV serostatus. The cohort was sequenced for TCR beta chains only, and without alpha or paired-chain data the features that could be detected were limited. A few of the identified cytomegalovirus-associated TCR beta chains were confirmed in vitro to be specific for cytomegalovirus antigens. An earlier analysis of some 590 of the donors showed that most TCR beta V segments appeared in productive rearrangements either about 90% or about 30% of the time, which broadly matched IMGT annotations. A group of highly shared sequence variants was considered likely to be a technical artifact of the sequencing pipeline. A later analysis associated about 17,000 TCR beta sequences with specific HLA alleles at a false discovery rate of 0.05. In a later genetic analysis, fewer N-insertions in productive TCRs were reported among donors in an Asian-associated ancestry cluster than the roughly 640-donor mean. Because some donors lacked HLA typing at each locus, the association tests relied only on the typed subset. Several of the top co-occurrence clusters appeared to be linked to parvovirus B19, influenza, CMV and Epstein-Barr virus, according to a later analysis. The presence/absence analyses assumed that sequencing depth was roughly uniform across donors, and that assumption may not be true. The 87-base-pair reads could not distinguish some IMGT-functional V segments, including TRBV6-2 and TRBV6-3, so those segments were excluded. In both the original and validation cohorts, the classifier was reported to diagnose cytomegalovirus status with high specificity and sensitivity. Correlated functional status among segregating V segments might reflect linkage disequilibrium, but an unknown experimental factor could not be ruled out. A total of 150 to 200 TCR beta chains were listed by the study as associated with cytomegalovirus. Across donors, most TCR sequences were observed very rarely, whereas some public TCRs were present in many individuals. V-gene and J-gene trimming of TCR beta chains was associated with a missense DCLRE1C variant in a later genetic analysis, and the association was replicated in an independent cohort. According to a later analysis, TCR association rates differed among HLA loci, with DRB1 alleles showing the most associated TCRs and HLA-C alleles showing the fewest. According to a later analysis, most CMV-associated TCR beta chains appeared to be HLA-restricted, and the HLA associations seemed to be driven largely by CMV exposure.

The library was built by means of the immunoSEQ multiplex PCR assay. A mixture of 60 forward primers for TCR Vbeta segments and 13 reverse primers for TCR Jbeta segments was used in the multiplex PCR. Amplification of the CDR3 region of rearranged TCR beta genes was performed with a multiplex PCR assay on genomic DNA. The Illumina HiSeq System was used to sequence the amplified TCR beta libraries as 87-base-pair reads. As for how the authors treated the data: A later analysis counted around 72 million unique TCR beta chains across the 666 repertoires, and about 10 million of these chains were shared by at least two donors. A nearest-neighbor algorithm error-corrected the raw reads and collapsed the reads into unique sequences, merging closely related sequences to remove PCR and sequencing errors. CDR3 sequences were aligned to IMGT reference sequences to assign V, D and J gene segments. For a sequence to be retained, a match of at least six nucleotides to both a V gene segment and a J gene segment was required. Rearrangements were classified as productive when the CDR3 lacked stop codons and remained in frame with V and J, and all other rearrangements were classified as non-productive. Following IMGT convention, CDR3 was defined as the stretch from the second conserved V-encoded cysteine to the conserved J-encoded phenylalanine. The earlier analysis of 587 of the donors excluded sequences that lacked an unambiguous match to a single V gene segment. In an earlier analysis of several hundred of the donors, V segments were called functional above 56.7% productive rearrangements and were called segregating when the between-donor standard deviation exceeded 5%. To diagnose cytomegalovirus status from the catalog of TCR beta chain sequences, a statistical classification framework was built. In a later analysis, V and J genes were assigned by comparing TCR nucleotide sequences against IMGT/GENE-DB human TR gene sequences. Using the TCRdist pipeline, a later analysis assigned CDR3 sequences along with most-parsimonious VDJ recombination scenarios. In a later analysis, every TCR beta chain was defined by the combination of its CDR3 amino acid sequence and its V-gene family, and reads without a unique V-gene family were dropped. A later analysis removed 592 highly shared, low-generation-probability nucleotide sequences to deal with suspected cross-contamination and a sequencing artifact. In a later analysis, a clonal expansion index for each public chain was calculated from normalized within-repertoire ranks of inferred template counts. Generation probabilities in a later analysis came from a VDJ recombination model fitted to out-of-frame rearrangements, and those results were checked against IGoR. In a later analysis, TCR-TCR, TCR-HLA and TCR-CMV co-occurrence was scored with hypergeometric tests, and a repertoire-size bias correction was applied to TCR pairs. To estimate false discovery rates, a later analysis permuted the HLA or CMV assignments 20 times. A later analysis grouped co-occurring TCRs with DBSCAN, adding TCRdist sequence similarity when clustering within HLA-allele-positive subsets. For co-occurrence clustering, repertoires with fewer than 30,000 or more than 120,000 public chains were excluded, along with about five repertoires with anomalous nucleotide sharing. TCRdb re-hosts the immuneACCESS table, in-frame sequences only. Its copies lack some clones; in the studies checked, an unresolved V gene accounts for under half of them, and the cause for the rest is not known. V, J and clone size are those of that table, while D and trimming were read from the DNA. This sample holds about 200,000 clones; approximately 87% were observed only once. About 1.2% of the sample comes from the top ten.

The cohort consisted of fewer than 700 healthy bone marrow donors. At the time of sampling, every cohort member was nominally healthy, though immune exposures that went unrecorded were likely present. The donor tested CMV seronegative and was one of the 352 seronegative cohort members. Every donor gave a peripheral blood sample, and the peripheral blood mononuclear cells from that sample were used for TCR beta sequencing. Genomic DNA extraction from the blood cell samples was performed with the Qiagen DNeasy Blood Extraction Kit. The germline V gene specifies SGHRS as CDR1 and YFSETQ as CDR2. The junction shows trimming of 1 base on V and 1 base on J, plus 16 bases between the germline ends. The CDR3 sequence holds 17 residues, the cysteine and phenylalanine included. Just CDR3 DNA is preserved here, 51 bases in frame from base 1.

Input material: PBMCs. The TCR comes from a man aged 30 to 39 in good health and CMV-seronegative. The V and J segments used are TRBV5-1 and TRBJ2-3; D gene: possibly TRBD2, on 6 matching bases. The CDR3: CASSLNLGGAGTDTQYF. The DNA sequence follows: TGCGCCAGCAGCTTGAATTTGGGCGGGGCCGGCACAGATACGCAGTATTTT.